This entry is about one T cell receptor (beta chain). This sample was taken from a study of shared clonotypes between healthy human individuals. Cells designated naive CD8 were CD45RO-negative and were positively selected for CCR7, with terminally differentiated effector memory CD45RA+ cells excluded. Sequencing used immunoSEQ multiplex PCR; TCRdb keeps in-frame clones, though not all of them. The data show hundreds of thousands of clones, 95% to 97% seen once. This CDR3 region has 16 residues. Germline CDR1 and CDR2: MDHEN and SYDVKM. Trimming cost V 0 bases and J 3 bases; bases outside gene matches: 8.

Specimen: naive CD8+ T cells sorted from blood. V is TRBV28 and J is TRBJ2-7; 7 bases are a match to TRBD1. This sequence was found in a woman in her 30s in good health. The CDR3 DNA reads TGTGCCAGCAGTTTATGCGGGGACAGCGTATTCTACGAGCAGTACTTC. Encoded protein: CASSLCGDSVFYEQYF.